The rows below give T cell receptor beta chains drawn from one sample of a study of shared clonotypes between healthy human individuals. Clones were read by immunoSEQ multiplex PCR, and TCRdb kept only the in-frame ones, dropping some. The sample shows about a million clones, more than 75% of them seen only once. The sequencing input was memory CD4+ T cells sorted from blood. Every receptor here comes from a man aged 18 to 30 in good health. Both conserved end residues are part of each CDR3. A D gene is named only where the DNA matches it firmly. Some rows mark clone size as missing; the rest say once, few, many or name a class of expanded clone.

V gene	J gene	D gene	clone size	CDR3 DNA	CDR3 protein
TRBV19	TRBJ2-3	-	-	TGTGCCAGCCAAGCCAAGCGGACTAGCACAGATACGCAGTATTTT	CASQAKRTSTDTQYF
TRBV5-1	TRBJ2-2	-	-	TGCGCCAGCAGCTTGGTTGTGACTCCGAACACCGGGGAGCTGTTTTTT	CASSLVVTPNTGELFF
TRBV2	TRBJ1-4	-	many	TGTGCCAGCAGAGGACGCCAGGATACTCATGAAAAACTGTTTTTT	CASRGRQDTHEKLFF
TRBV9	TRBJ1-1	-	-	TGTGCCAGCAGCGTAGCACAGATGAACACTGAAGCTTTCTTT	CASSVAQMNTEAFF
TRBV9	TRBJ2-1	-	-	TGTGCCAGCAGCCCCCGACAGGGTAGCGGTGAGCAGTTCTTC	CASSPRQGSGEQFF
TRBV11-2	TRBJ2-7	-	-	TGTGCCAGCAGCTTAGGGGGGTTTGGGGCCTACGAGCAGTACTTC	CASSLGGFGAYEQYF
TRBV6-1	TRBJ1-2	-	-	TGTGCCAGCAGTATACCTGGCTATGGCTACACCTTC	CASSIPGYGYTF
TRBV2	TRBJ2-7	-	-	TGTGCCAGCAGCCAGGGGAGTGGGTCGGAGCAGTACTTC	CASSQGSGSEQYF
TRBV7-9	TRBJ2-1	-	-	TGTGCCAGCAGCTTAGTTGGAGGGCCCGTGAATGAGCAGTTCTTC	CASSLVGGPVNEQFF
TRBV4-1	TRBJ2-5	TRBD1	-	TGCGCCAGCAGCCCTAGACAGGGGGGTCAAGAGACCCAGTACTTC	CASSPRQGGQETQYF
TRBV28	TRBJ2-3	-	-	TGTGCCAGCAGCAAGGAATTCTCGTATACGCAGTATTTT	CASSKEFSYTQYF
TRBV19	TRBJ2-1	TRBD2	few	TGTGCCAGTAGTATAAAGGGGGTTGCGGGAGGGAGCTCCTACAATGAGCAGTTCTTC	CASSIKGVAGGSSYNEQFF
TRBV5-6	TRBJ2-3	TRBD2	-	TGTGCCAGCAGCCCCCCCGGGACTAGCGTCAAGACAGATACGCAGTATTTT	CASSPPGTSVKTDTQYF
TRBV18	TRBJ2-7	TRBD1	once	TGTGCCAGCTCAGCGGGACAGGGAGCCTACGAGCAGTACTTC	CASSAGQGAYEQYF
TRBV30	TRBJ1-2	-	-	TGTGCCTGGAAATCCGGGACTCATTATGGCTACACCTTC	CAWKSGTHYGYTF
TRBV28	TRBJ2-5	-	once	TGTGCCAGCAGTCCGCAGCAGGGAAGAAAGACCCAGTACTTC	CASSPQQGRKTQYF
TRBV7-3	TRBJ2-5	-	-	TGTGCCAGCAGCTTAACGGGGTGGGAGACCCAGTACTTC	CASSLTGWETQYF
TRBV4-3	TRBJ2-1	TRBD2	many	TGCGCCAGCAGCCCCGGGACTAGGTACAATGAGCAGTTCTTC	CASSPGTRYNEQFF
TRBV29-1	TRBJ2-2	-	-	TGCAGCGCCAGGGCGGGGTGGAGTGCCGGGGAGCTGTTTTTT	CSARAGWSAGELFF
TRBV6-6	TRBJ2-7	TRBD1	once	TGTGCCAGCAGTTACCAGGGGGCGGGTGAGCAGTACTTC	CASSYQGAGEQYF
TRBV5-4	TRBJ2-3	-	-	TGTGCCAGCAGCTTGAGATCAGGAGATGCAGATACGCAGTATTTT	CASSLRSGDADTQYF
TRBV5-1	TRBJ1-1	-	few	TGCGCCAGCGGACGATCGGTGAACACTGAAGCTTTCTTT	CASGRSVNTEAFF
TRBV5-1	TRBJ1-4	-	few	TGCGCCAGCAGCTTGGGATTATTACAGGGACCTAATGAAAAACTGTTTTTT	CASSLGLLQGPNEKLFF
TRBV6-1	TRBJ2-1	-	-	TGTGCCAGCATTCCACAGGGTAACCTTAATGAGCAGTTCTTC	CASIPQGNLNEQFF
TRBV5-1	TRBJ2-7	TRBD1	-	TGCGCCAGCAGCTTCACGGGACAGGGCCCCTACGAGCAGTACTTC	CASSFTGQGPYEQYF
TRBV5-1	TRBJ2-3	TRBD1	-	TGCGCCAGCAGCTTGGGGACAGGGGTAACGGATACGCAGTATTTT	CASSLGTGVTDTQYF
TRBV5-6	TRBJ2-2	-	-	TGTGCCAGCAGCCTCGTCCACACCGGGGAGCTGTTTTTT	CASSLVHTGELFF
TRBV9	TRBJ1-1	-	-	TGTGCCAGCAGCGTGAAAGCGATGAACACTGAAGCTTTCTTT	CASSVKAMNTEAFF
TRBV28	TRBJ1-2	TRBD1	once	TGTGCCAGCAGCAAAACCAGGGGGCTGGCGTATGGCTACACCTTC	CASSKTRGLAYGYTF
TRBV15	TRBJ2-7	-	-	TGTGCCACCAGCAGAGATTGGGCGGGCACCGGCGAGCAGTACTTC	CATSRDWAGTGEQYF
TRBV4-1	TRBJ2-1	TRBD2	-	TGCGCCAGCAGCCAAGATCGGTGGGGACTAGCCTACAATGAGCAGTTCTTC	CASSQDRWGLAYNEQFF
TRBV14	TRBJ2-5	TRBD1	once	TGTGCCAGCAGCCCTGGGACAGGCCCGAGAGAGACCCAGTACTTC	CASSPGTGPRETQYF
TRBV9	TRBJ1-3	-	-	TGTGCCAGCAGCGTAGAGGGGATGGGTTTGTCCGGAAACACCATATATTTT	CASSVEGMGLSGNTIYF
TRBV6-6	TRBJ1-5	TRBD1	-	TGTGCCAGCAGTTCCAAGGGGGCCGGCAATCAGCCCCAGCATTTT	CASSSKGAGNQPQHF
TRBV7-2	TRBJ2-3	TRBD1	few	TGTGCCAGCAGCCTCCAAGCGGGACAGGGGGCAGATACGCAGTATTTT	CASSLQAGQGADTQYF
TRBV5-6	TRBJ1-3	TRBD1	-	TGTGCCAGCAGCCACCGGGACAGTGAATATTTT	CASSHRDSEYF
TRBV5-1	TRBJ1-1	-	-	TGCGCCAGCAGCTTCTCAGCAGGGGACACTGAAGCTTTCTTT	CASSFSAGDTEAFF
TRBV9	TRBJ2-3	TRBD2	-	TGTGCCAGCAGCGTAGGGAAGACTAGCGGGAGTTTATTGAGCACAGATACGCAGTATTTT	CASSVGKTSGSLLSTDTQYF
TRBV6-5	TRBJ1-1	-	-	TGTGCCACCCTGGGGGGCACTGAAGCTTTCTTT	CATLGGTEAFF
TRBV5-4	TRBJ2-2	-	-	TGTGCCAGTAGCCTAAGGACAGAGAACACCGGGGAGCTGTTTTTT	CASSLRTENTGELFF
TRBV10-3	TRBJ2-1	TRBD2	-	TGTGCCACCCTCATGACTAGCCCCGGTGAGCAGTTCTTC	CATLMTSPGEQFF
TRBV13	TRBJ2-7	-	-	TGTGCCAGCAGCTTAGGAGGGAAGGTCTACGAGCAGTACTTC	CASSLGGKVYEQYF
TRBV6-1	TRBJ2-7	-	-	TGTGCCAGCAGTGTGCGCGGGACGAATCCCCCGTACGAGCAGTACTTC	CASSVRGTNPPYEQYF
TRBV11-3	TRBJ2-7	-	-	TGTGCCAGCAGCTACCAAGAAAACTCCGAGCAGTACTTC	CASSYQENSEQYF
TRBV28	TRBJ1-1	-	many	TGTGCCAGCTGGGAGAGCCCTAACGCTTTCTTT	CASWESPNAFF
TRBV6-5	TRBJ2-5	TRBD1	-	TGTGCCAGCAGCTTCGGACAGGCGTGGGAGACCCAGTACTTC	CASSFGQAWETQYF
TRBV28	TRBJ1-1	-	-	TGTGCCAGCAAACTGCTGCTGGGGGCAGCTTTCTTT	CASKLLLGAAFF
TRBV30	TRBJ1-3	TRBD1	many	TGTGCCTGGAGGATGGGGGACAGGGGGCCTGGAAACACCATATATTTT	CAWRMGDRGPGNTIYF